Shown below are 23 T cell receptor beta chains from a single sample sequenced in a study of T cell changes during pregnancy in multiple sclerosis. The method was immunoSEQ multiplex PCR; TCRdb's version includes in-frame clones alone and lacks a portion of them. The table shows some 29,000 clones, with 70% to 90% occurring only once. Sequenced here: CD8+ T cells from peripheral blood mononuclear cells, sampled after pregnancy. Receptors originate from a female donor with multiple sclerosis, enrolled in a pregnancy study.

The J gene is TRBJ2-7, the V gene TRBV27, with a weak D call TRBD1 (5 bases). Trimming shortened V by 3 bases and J by 5 bases, and 11 bases separated the two germline ends. The CDR3 loop spans 13 amino acids. CDR1 MNHEY and CDR2 SMNVEV come from the germline V gene (reference sequence). CDR3 in DNA: TGTGCCAGCAGTTTCAACAGGAATAACGAGCAGTACTTC. This gives the protein CASSFNRNNEQYF.

The chain combines TRBV4-1 with TRBJ2-1; unclear D gene. Deletions cut 4 bases from V and 4 bases from J, with 5 bases between. The CDR3 consists of 12 residues. Per the germline V gene, CDR1 is MGHRA and CDR2 is YSYEKL. This chain's CDR3 is CASSPGYNEQFF. The CDR3 region has the DNA TGCGCCAGCAGCCCGGGTTACAATGAGCAGTTCTTC.

The chain joins TRBV7-6 to TRBJ2-3; no clear D gene. Looked up from germline, CDR1 is SGHVS and CDR2 is FNYEAQ. V was cut by 5 bases and J by 2 bases, with 14 bases left in between. This CDR3 is 15 amino acids long. CDR3 in amino acids: CASSPRSSVTDTQYF. In nucleotides, the CDR3 is TGTGCCAGCAGCCCCCGGTCGTCGGTCACAGATACGCAGTATTTT.

The genes are TRBV5-5 and TRBJ2-7; 7 bases are a match to TRBD1. This CDR3 has 15 residues. J was trimmed by 2 bases and V by 4 bases; bases with no gene match: 9. The germline V gene has CDR1 SGHKS and CDR2 YYEKEE (reference sequence). Here the CDR3 reads CASSQGDSEAYEQYF. CDR3 nucleotides: TGTGCCAGCAGCCAAGGGGACAGTGAAGCCTACGAGCAGTACTTC.

The genes are TRBV19 and TRBJ1-5, with TRBD1 matching over 8 bases. Germline V lookup: CDR1 LNHDA, CDR2 SQIVND (reference sequence). The CDR3 length is 16 residues. After removal of 6 bases from V and 7 bases from J, the junction contained 14 bases not matched to a gene. CDR3 in amino acids: CASSPDRGALNQPQHF. The CDR3 DNA reads as TGTGCCAGTAGCCCCGACAGGGGCGCCTTAAACCAGCCCCAGCATTTT.

The V and J genes are TRBV4-3 and TRBJ2-1; D is undetermined. Germline V CDR1 and CDR2: LGHNA, YSLEER. V lost 0 bases to trimming and J lost 8 bases, with 11 bases between them. This CDR3 is 14 amino acids long. CDR3 nucleotides: TGCGCCAGCAGCCAAGATTTAGAGGTGGATGAGCAGTTCTTC. This translates into CASSQDLEVDEQFF.

A single count supports this clone. This chain uses TRBV5-1 with TRBJ2-5, with TRBD1 identical over 8 bases. V lost 2 bases, J lost 5 bases, and 8 bases stayed unmatched. CDR1 and CDR2 (germline): SGHRS, YFSETQ. This CDR3 spans 15 amino acids. The CDR3 nucleotides read TGCGCCAGCAGCTTAGGACAGGGTTTGTACGAGACCCAGTACTTC. As protein: CASSLGQGLYETQYF.

V gene TRBV4-1 combines with J gene TRBJ1-1, with D perhaps matching TRBD1 (5 bases). CDR1 and CDR2 (germline): MGHRA, YSYEKL. This CDR3 is 14 amino acids long. V lost 1 base and J lost 2, with 8 bases in between. CDR3 loop: CASSQVQDNTEAFF. As DNA, the CDR3 is TGCGCCAGCAGCCAAGTACAGGATAACACTGAAGCTTTCTTT.

The gene calls are TRBV27 and TRBJ2-1; D remains unclear. The CDR3 extends over 13 amino acids. CDR1 and CDR2 from the germline V gene are MNHEY and SMNVEV (reference sequence). V was clipped by 3 bases and J by 4 bases, with 7 bases between them. Written as DNA, the CDR3 is TGTGCCAGCAGTTTCGACAAGTACAATGAGCAGTTCTTC. It yields the protein CASSFDKYNEQFF.

J is TRBJ2-1 and V is TRBV4-2; 7 bases match TRBD2. The V and J ends lost 3 bases and 4 bases, in that order; junction bases with no gene match: 18. The CDR3 totals 19 residues. Germline-derived CDR1 and CDR2 are LGHNA and YNFKEQ. CDR3 DNA: TGTGCCAGCAGCCAGGACTCCCCCCTGGGCGGGAGAGCTTACAATGAGCAGTTCTTC. Translation gives CASSQDSPLGGRAYNEQFF.

The chain is built from TRBV28 and TRBJ2-7, with 9 positions matching TRBD1. Germline CDR1 reads MDHEN; CDR2 reads SYDVKM. The CDR3 is 15 amino acids. Trimming cost V 5 bases and J 1 base; bases outside gene matches: 6. The CDR3 loop is CASSPLTGGSYEQYF. The CDR3 DNA follows: TGTGCCAGCAGTCCCCTGACAGGGGGTTCCTACGAGCAGTACTTC.

The chain carries TRBV19 and TRBJ2-2; D remains ambiguous. Germline lookup yields CDR1 LNHDA and CDR2 SQIVND (reference sequence). Trimming cost V 3 bases and J 8 bases, with 7 bases left between them. The CDR3 is 12 residues long. CDR3 sequence: CASSMFAGELFF. CDR3 in DNA: TGTGCCAGTAGTATGTTCGCGGGGGAGCTGTTTTTT.

This clone has only a few counts. The chain is built from TRBV9 and TRBJ1-5; D may be TRBD1 (6 bases). Germline lookup yields CDR1 SGDLS and CDR2 YYNGEE. Deletions cut 3 bases from V and 7 bases from J, with 17 bases between. This CDR3 comprises 15 residues. CDR3 region: CASSATGLSQQPQHF. CDR3 coding DNA: TGTGCCAGCAGCGCCACAGGGTTGTCGCAACAGCCCCAGCATTTT.

The genes are TRBV4-3 and TRBJ2-1; maybe TRBD1 (5 bases). Germline CDR1 and CDR2: LGHNA and YSLEER. V was trimmed by 0 bases and J by 14 bases, leaving 17 bases between them. This CDR3 has 14 amino acids. The CDR3 nucleotides are TGCGCCAGCAGCCAAGATAGCAGGGTTGGTGTTGAGTTCTTC. Its translation is CASSQDSRVGVEFF.

CDR3 sequence: CASSTGRRGNQPQHF. The CDR3 DNA sequence: TGTGCCAGCAGTACAGGGCGAAGGGGCAATCAGCCCCAGCATTTT. The rearrangement uses TRBV28 and TRBJ1-5, with D perhaps matching TRBD1 (6 bases). The CDR3 spans 15 residues. V lost 5 bases to trimming and J lost 2 bases, with 13 bases between them. CDR1 MDHEN and CDR2 SYDVKM come from the germline V gene.

The gene calls are TRBV7-9 and TRBJ2-7; 10 bases match TRBD2. The V and J ends lost 5 bases and 9 bases, in that order; junction bases with no gene match: 13. CDR3 length: 15 amino acids. Germline lookup yields CDR1 SEHNR and CDR2 FQNEAQ (reference sequence). The CDR3 loop reads CASSIIGLAAAGQYF. CDR3 nucleotide sequence: TGTGCCAGCAGCATAATTGGACTAGCGGCTGCCGGGCAGTACTTC.

The chain recombines TRBV5-4 with TRBJ2-7; 8 bases align to TRBD2. Losses at the gene ends were 3 bases for V and 3 bases for J; bases not matched to a gene: 5. The CDR3 totals 14 residues. CDR1 and CDR2 (germline): SGHNT, YYREEE (reference sequence). The CDR3 protein is CASSSGTSIYEQYF. The CDR3 coding sequence is TGTGCCAGCAGCTCCGGGACTAGTATCTACGAGCAGTACTTC.

The genes are TRBV29-1 and TRBJ2-7; possibly TRBD2 for D (6 bases). Germline CDR1 and CDR2: SQVTM and ANQGSEA. The CDR3 sequence is 11 residues long. Trimming removed 6 bases at V and 7 bases at J, with 13 bases between. As DNA, the CDR3 is TGCAGCGTGGGGGACTTGAGGGAGCAGTACTTC. Translated, it gives CSVGDLREQYF.

The genes are TRBV12-5 and TRBJ2-5; TRBD2 agrees at 8 bases. The junction had 10 bases not matched to a gene; V was cut back by 4 bases and J by 3 bases. Germline V gene lookup returns CDR1 LGHNT and CDR2 FRNRAP. This CDR3 has 16 amino acids. CDR3 sequence reads: CASGSPPTGGKETQYF. As DNA, the CDR3 is TGTGCTAGTGGTTCCCCCCCCACGGGGGGGAAAGAGACCCAGTACTTC.

The rearrangement links TRBV16 to TRBJ1-2, with 7 positions matching TRBD1. The CDR3 runs 15 residues. V shed 5 bases and J 0 bases; nucleotides not matched to a gene: 6. Germline V gene data show CDR1 as KGHSY and CDR2 as FQNENV. CDR3 DNA sequence: TGTGCCAGCAGCTCTTCAACAGGGGCTAACTATGGCTACACCTTC. Translated, it gives CASSSSTGANYGYTF.

This clone came up once. V usage is TRBV30 and J usage is TRBJ2-3; 8 nucleotides line up with TRBD2. Germline V CDR1 and CDR2: GTSNPN, SVGIG (reference sequence). V trimming: 0 bases; J trimming: 3 bases; junction bases outside the gene matches: 2. This CDR3 contains 14 residues. The CDR3 here is CAWSVASGTDTQYF. As DNA, the CDR3 is TGTGCCTGGAGTGTAGCTAGCGGGACAGATACGCAGTATTTT.

V and J are TRBV9 and TRBJ2-1; the D gene is possibly TRBD1 (5 bases). This CDR3 spans 14 amino acids. Germline CDR1 SGDLS, CDR2 YYNGEE. Trimming shortened V by 1 base and J by 4 bases, and 9 bases separated the two germline ends. Here the CDR3 reads CASSVSTVYNEQFF. The CDR3 coding sequence is TGTGCCAGCAGCGTATCGACAGTTTACAATGAGCAGTTCTTC.

The chain links TRBV21-1 to TRBJ2-5; the table's D gene call, TRBD2, was not cross checked with the DNA. TRBV21-1 has pseudogene status. The CDR3 runs to 17 residues. The CDR3 loop is CASSPGLAGVGQETQYF. In DNA form, the CDR3 reads TGTGCCAGCAGCCCCGGACTAGCGGGAGTGGGGCAAGAGACCCAGTACTTC.